The 23 T cell receptor beta chains listed next were all sequenced from one sample in a study of human T cells and chemical hapten exposure. TCRdb reprocessed the RACE reads with MiXCR, giving one entry per CDR3 protein. The table has under 450,000 distinct CDR3 sequences, about 6% seen once. Noted time point: patch test 2, 6 weeks after DPC sensitization. Treatment reported: therapeutic diphenylcyclopropenone sensitization with weekly scalp DPC. Sequences were derived from whole blood, sampled in connection with sensitization to the hapten diphenylcyclopropenone (DPC). These receptor sequences come from a woman under 30 with alopecia areata. Some clones in this sample may be carry-over from other donors' samples.

This clonotype has at least ten counts. The chain carries TRBV20-1 and TRBJ1-2, with D possibly matching TRBD1 (6 bases). Trimming pared 4 bases from V and 0 bases from J, leaving 12 bases between. In germline, CDR1 is DFQATT, CDR2 SNEGSKA (reference sequence). The CDR3 consists of 14 residues. The CDR3 sequence is CSAMGARANYGYTF. CDR3 coding DNA: TGCAGTGCTATGGGGGCTCGAGCTAACTATGGCTACACCTTC.

This rearrangement joins TRBV12-3 or TRBV12-4 to TRBJ2-3; D call uncertain. The CDR3 runs 12 residues. Trimming left V 6 bases short and J 6 bases short, with 10 bases between. The CDR3 loop is CASSPTGDTQYF. Written as DNA, the CDR3 is TGTGCCAGCAGCCCGACTGGCGATACGCAGTATTTT.

This clonotype was observed a handful of times. V usage is TRBV20-1 and J usage is TRBJ2-1; no firm D call. With 6 bases removed from V and 0 bases from J, the gap between germline ends came to 9 bases. The length of the CDR3 is 13 residues. CDR1 and CDR2 (germline): DFQATT, SNEGSKA (reference sequence). The DNA for the CDR3 is TGCAGTGCCCAGAGTAGCTCCTACAATGAGCAGTTCTTC. It is translated as CSAQSSSYNEQFF.

A few counts support this clonotype. The rearrangement joins TRBV7-9 to TRBJ2-7, with TRBD2 matching over 12 bases. The trim removed 1 base at V and 2 bases at J, leaving 3 bases unmatched. Germline assignment: CDR1 SEHNR and CDR2 FQNEAQ (reference sequence). The CDR3 sequence is 16 residues long. The CDR3 region is CASSLVTSGGTYEQYF. The CDR3 DNA follows: TGTGCCAGCAGCTTAGTTACTAGCGGGGGGACCTACGAGCAGTACTTC.

This clonotype was counted many times. The V call is TRBV4-3, the J call TRBJ2-3; 11 positions agree with TRBD2. Trimming took 3 bases from V and 2 from J; bases not matched to a gene: 13. The CDR3 covers 19 residues. CDR1 is LGHNA and CDR2 is YSLEER in the germline V gene. CDR3 loop: CASSQGPWASGGITDTQYF. The CDR3 nucleotides read TGCGCCAGCAGCCAGGGACCGTGGGCTAGCGGGGGGATCACAGATACGCAGTATTTT.

This clonotype was picked up many times. As DNA, the CDR3 is TGTGCCAGCAGTTACTCCGGGCACGATGGCTACACCTTC. Translated, it gives CASSYSGHDGYTF. The V gene is TRBV6-6, the J gene TRBJ1-2; D remains ambiguous. Germline CDR1 MNHNY, CDR2 SVGAGI (reference sequence). V shed 0 bases and J shed 6 bases, with 8 bases lying between them. This CDR3 comprises 13 residues.

In this sample, this clonotype turned up a few times. V usage is TRBV7-2 and J usage is TRBJ1-5, with 7 bases aligning to TRBD1. V was clipped by 3 bases and J by 10 bases; unmatched bases: 15. Germline V gene lookup returns CDR1 SGHTA and CDR2 FQGNSA. The CDR3 runs to 16 residues. The CDR3 nucleotides read TGTGCCAGCAGCTTCACGTGGGGTGAGGGGGCTAGCCCCCAGCATTTT. It is translated as CASSFTWGEGASPQHF.

There are many counts of this clonotype. The V gene is TRBV7-9, the J gene TRBJ2-3; no firm D call. V was pared by 3 bases and J by 2 bases, with 12 bases between. Germline CDR1 and CDR2: SEHNR and FQNEAQ (reference sequence). There are 15 residues in the CDR3. CDR3 coding DNA: TGTGCCAGCAGCTTGGGTTTAACATCCACAGATACGCAGTATTTT. This translates into CASSLGLTSTDTQYF.

This clonotype appeared a few times. The V call is TRBV5-1, the J call TRBJ1-1, with 7 bases matching TRBD1. Germline V gives CDR1 SGHRS, CDR2 YFSETQ. After removal of 6 bases from V and 0 bases from J, the junction contained 8 bases not matched to a gene. This CDR3 spans 15 amino acids. The CDR3 loop is CASNRGPTVNTEAFF. In DNA form, the CDR3 reads TGCGCCAGCAACAGGGGCCCGACAGTGAACACTGAAGCTTTCTTT.

This clonotype was seen at least ten times. V is TRBV12-3 or TRBV12-4 and J is TRBJ2-1; no clear D. This CDR3 is 13 amino acids long. V lost 6 bases, J lost 8 bases, and 14 bases lay in between. The chain's CDR3 is CASSQDVGDEQFF. DNA for the CDR3: TGTGCCAGCAGCCAGGACGTTGGCGATGAGCAGTTCTTC.

There are many counts of this clonotype. This rearrangement joins TRBV12-3 or TRBV12-4 to TRBJ2-6, with D possibly TRBD1 on 6 matching bases. Trimming pared 5 bases from V and 2 bases from J, leaving 16 bases between. The CDR3 is 17 amino acids. In DNA, the CDR3 is TGTGCCAGCAGTCCGCCCTCCGGGACAACTGGGGCCAACGTCCTGACTTTC. Translated: CASSPPSGTTGANVLTF.

The CDR3 loop is CASSVIIAAANEQFF. CDR3 nucleotide sequence: TGTGCCAGTAGTGTAATCATCGCAGCGGCGAATGAGCAGTTCTTC. This sequence joins TRBV19 and TRBJ2-1; D is perhaps TRBD2 (5 bases). Germline V gene lookup returns CDR1 LNHDA and CDR2 SQIVND (reference sequence). The CDR3 spans 15 residues. Trimming cost V 5 bases and J 7 bases, with 18 bases left between them.

The rearrangement joins TRBV6-5 to TRBJ1-2, with D hard to call. CDR1 is MNHEY, CDR2 SVGAGI, per germline. Trimming shortened V by 0 bases and J by 1 base, and 3 bases separated the two germline ends. The CDR3 spans 13 residues. CDR3 in DNA: TGTGCCAGCAGTTACTCATTTAACTATGGCTACACCTTC. This encodes CASSYSFNYGYTF.

The chain couples TRBV10-3 to TRBJ2-5, with 8 bases aligning to TRBD2. Germline V gives CDR1 ENHRY, CDR2 SYGVKD. Trimming took 2 bases from V and 4 from J; bases not matched to a gene: 12. The CDR3 contains 17 residues. The CDR3 bases are TGTGCCATCAGTGAGGGCACGGCGGGGGGCCAGAGAGAGACCCAGTACTTC. Translating it yields CAISEGTAGGQRETQYF.

This clonotype came up a few times. The gene calls are TRBV10-3 and TRBJ1-2, with 7 positions matching TRBD1. CDR1 ENHRY and CDR2 SYGVKD come from the germline V gene. This CDR3 is 12 amino acids long. V shed 4 bases and J 6 bases; nucleotides not matched to a gene: 2. CDR3 sequence: CAISGTGDGYTF. In DNA form, the CDR3 reads TGTGCCATCAGTGGAACAGGGGATGGCTACACCTTC.

The chain carries TRBV3-1 and TRBJ2-1; the D gene is possibly TRBD2 (6 bases). V lost 4 bases and J 4 bases, leaving 14 bases between the germline ends. Germline V CDR1 and CDR2: LGHDT, YNNKEL (reference sequence). The CDR3 sequence is 15 residues long. CDR3 amino acids: CASSPGTLGYNEQFF. In DNA form, the CDR3 reads TGTGCCAGCAGCCCCGGGACTCTCGGGTACAATGAGCAGTTCTTC.

This clonotype was recorded many times. The V call is TRBV6-1, the J call TRBJ1-5, with 7 bases identical to TRBD1. This CDR3 region has 17 residues. V shed 0 bases and J 6 bases; nucleotides not matched to a gene: 11. From germline, CDR1 is MNHNS and CDR2 SASEGT. The DNA of the CDR3 is TGTGCCAGCAGTGAAGCGCTTCGGGGGACAGTCGCTCAGCCCCAGCATTTT. Its protein is CASSEALRGTVAQPQHF.

This clonotype was recorded many times. The chain has TRBV5-5 and TRBJ1-2; D is perhaps TRBD1 (6 bases). The CDR3 consists of 15 residues. V gave up 4 bases and J gave up 5 bases, with 18 bases separating them. Germline assignment: CDR1 SGHKS and CDR2 YYEKEE (reference sequence). The CDR3 spells CASSIGQLRGYGYTF. For the CDR3, the DNA is TGTGCCAGCAGCATCGGACAGCTTAGAGGTTATGGCTACACCTTC.

This clonotype occurred many times. The rearrangement joins TRBV7-2 to TRBJ1-3, with a weak D call TRBD1 (5 bases). V was pared by 5 bases and J by 4 bases, with 21 bases between. The CDR3 sequence is 17 residues long. Germline lookup yields CDR1 SGHTA and CDR2 FQGNSA. The CDR3 protein is CASSTRRGFDGGNTIYF. DNA for the CDR3: TGTGCCAGCAGCACCCGTAGGGGTTTTGACGGAGGAAACACCATATATTTT.

At least ten counts were recorded for this clonotype. The genes are TRBV7-9 and TRBJ2-3; D is unresolved. This CDR3 spans 14 amino acids. V shed 4 bases and J shed 1 base, with 9 bases lying between them. From germline, CDR1 is SEHNR and CDR2 FQNEAQ (reference sequence). As DNA, the CDR3 is TGTGCCAGCAGCTCCGAGCCGGGCACAGATACGCAGTATTTT. This encodes CASSSEPGTDTQYF.

This clonotype was recorded many times. The chain uses TRBV27 and TRBJ2-1; D may be TRBD1 or TRBD2 (6 bases each). Per germline, CDR1 MNHEY and CDR2 SMNVEV (reference sequence). The CDR3 is 13 residues long. Trimming stripped 6 bases from V and 2 bases from J, with 8 bases between. CDR3 protein: CASREGAYNEQFF. CDR3 DNA: TGTGCCAGCAGGGAGGGGGCCTACAATGAGCAGTTCTTC.

Ten or more counts support this clonotype. V usage is TRBV12-3 or TRBV12-4 and J usage is TRBJ1-2; D is ambiguous. V lost 3 bases and J lost 5, with 7 bases in between. This CDR3 is 12 amino acids long. The DNA of the CDR3 is TGTGCCAGCAGTTTTATGGATTATGGCTACACCTTC. Encoded protein: CASSFMDYGYTF.

This clonotype was counted at least ten times. The V gene is TRBV7-9, the J gene TRBJ1-2, with D perhaps matching TRBD1 (5 bases). Trimming left V 1 base short and J 5 bases short, with 14 bases between. Per germline, CDR1 SEHNR and CDR2 FQNEAQ (reference sequence). CDR3 length: 15 residues. CDR3 residues: CASSLESEGAYGYTF. CDR3 bases: TGTGCCAGCAGCTTAGAGTCAGAAGGGGCGTATGGCTACACCTTC.